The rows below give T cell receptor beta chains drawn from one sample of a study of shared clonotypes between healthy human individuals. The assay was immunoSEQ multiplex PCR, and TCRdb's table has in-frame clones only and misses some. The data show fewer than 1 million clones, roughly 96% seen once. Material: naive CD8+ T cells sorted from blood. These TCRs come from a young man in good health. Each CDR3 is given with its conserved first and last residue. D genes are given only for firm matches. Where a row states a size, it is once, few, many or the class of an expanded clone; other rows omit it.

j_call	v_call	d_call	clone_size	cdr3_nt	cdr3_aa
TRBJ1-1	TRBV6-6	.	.	TGTGCCAGCAGTTACAACGCTGGGGGGGCTTTCTTT	CASSYNAGGAFF
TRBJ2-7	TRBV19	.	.	TGTGCCAGTAGTATGAGGCAGGGTTACGAGCAGTACTTC	CASSMRQGYEQYF
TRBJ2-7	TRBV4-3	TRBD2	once	TGCGCCAGCAGCCAAGGAACCTTAGCGGGGTACGAGCAGTACTTC	CASSQGTLAGYEQYF
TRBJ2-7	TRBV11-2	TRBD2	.	TGTGCCAGCAGCTTACTTGGGGGAGGGCCCTACGAGCAGTACTTC	CASSLLGGGPYEQYF
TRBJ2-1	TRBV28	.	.	TGTGCCAGCAGTTTATTAGCAGCCTACAATGAGCAGTTCTTC	CASSLLAAYNEQFF
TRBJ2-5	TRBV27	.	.	TGTGCCAGCAGTTCCTCCCCTTCACCTATCTGGACCCAGTACTTC	CASSSSPSPIWTQYF
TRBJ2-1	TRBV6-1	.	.	TGTGCCAGCACTTTGGGGAATGAGCAGTTCTTC	CASTLGNEQFF
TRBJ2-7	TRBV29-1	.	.	TGCAGCGTTGAAAGTACGAGACAGGGACTACCCCAGTACTTC	CSVESTRQGLPQYF
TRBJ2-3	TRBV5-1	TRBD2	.	TGCGCCAGCAGCTTGGAAACTAGCGGGAGCTTGTGGGAAGATACGCAGTATTTT	CASSLETSGSLWEDTQYF
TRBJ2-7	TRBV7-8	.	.	TGTGCCAGCAGTCTAGACGGGGGCGGTTACGAGCAGTACTTC	CASSLDGGGYEQYF
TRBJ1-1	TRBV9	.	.	TGTGCCAGCAGCGTATTGTACGACCAGGGCACTGAAGCTTTCTTT	CASSVLYDQGTEAFF
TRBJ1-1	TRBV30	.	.	TGTGCCTGGAGTGTTTCCGCCTCTAATGCTTTCTTT	CAWSVSASNAFF
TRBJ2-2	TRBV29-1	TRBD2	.	TGCAGCGCCCTCGGACTAGCGGGAGAACCTAACACCGGGGAGCTGTTTTTT	CSALGLAGEPNTGELFF
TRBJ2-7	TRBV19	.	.	TGTGCCAGTAGTGGGGGAGTCACCTCCGAGCAGTACTTC	CASSGGVTSEQYF
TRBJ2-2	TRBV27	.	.	TGTGCCAGCAGGCCCCTCGGCACCGGGGAGCTGTTTTTT	CASRPLGTGELFF
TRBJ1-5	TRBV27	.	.	TGTGCCAGCAGTTTCGGGGGCGATAATCAGCCCCAGCATTTT	CASSFGGDNQPQHF
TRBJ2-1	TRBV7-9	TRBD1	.	TGTGCCAGCAGCAGGGGACAGGGTATCAAAAATGAGCAGTTCTTC	CASSRGQGIKNEQFF
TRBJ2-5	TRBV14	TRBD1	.	TGTGCCAGCAGCCAAAATAGACAGGGGATCGCAGAGACCCAGTACTTC	CASSQNRQGIAETQYF
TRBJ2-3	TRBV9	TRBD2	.	TGTGCCAGCAGCGTAGCAGGACTAGCGGGGACAGATACGCAGTATTTT	CASSVAGLAGTDTQYF
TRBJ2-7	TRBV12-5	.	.	TGTGCTAGTGGCCACCGGGACGGAGCCTACGAGCAGTACTTC	CASGHRDGAYEQYF
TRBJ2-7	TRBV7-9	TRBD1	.	TGTGCCAGCAGCCCCAAGACAGGGTACGAGCAGTACTTC	CASSPKTGYEQYF
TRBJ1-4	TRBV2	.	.	TGTGCCAGCAGGGGGCGACTGCGGACTAATGAAAAACTGTTTTTT	CASRGRLRTNEKLFF
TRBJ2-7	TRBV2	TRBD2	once	TGTGCCAGCAGGGGACTAGCGGGACTTAAAACCTACGAGCAGTACTTC	CASRGLAGLKTYEQYF
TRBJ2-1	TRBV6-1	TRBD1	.	TGTGCCAGCAGTGCTCACCGGGACAGGGTCCACAATGAGCAGTTCTTC	CASSAHRDRVHNEQFF
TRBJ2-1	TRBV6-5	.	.	TGTGCCAGCAGTTACTTAGTGGGAAAGGCCGATGAGCAGTTCTTC	CASSYLVGKADEQFF
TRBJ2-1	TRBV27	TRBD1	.	TGTGCCAGCAGTTTAGCAGGGGGCGATGAGCAGTTCTTC	CASSLAGGDEQFF
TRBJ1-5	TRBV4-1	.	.	TGCGCCAGCAGCCCGGGGAGGTTTCAGCCCCAGCATTTT	CASSPGRFQPQHF
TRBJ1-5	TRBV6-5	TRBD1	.	TGTGCCAGCAGCCCCCGGGACAGGGGAGGTCAGCCCCAGCATTTT	CASSPRDRGGQPQHF
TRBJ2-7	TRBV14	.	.	TGTGCCAGCAGCCAAGAATTAAGCCTAGCGCACAATTCCTACGAGCAGTACTTC	CASSQELSLAHNSYEQYF
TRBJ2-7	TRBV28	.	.	TGTGCCAGCAGGCAAATCTACGAGCAGTACTTC	CASRQIYEQYF
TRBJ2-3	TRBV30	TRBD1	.	TGTGCCTGGGAGGGACAGCAACTCACAGATACGCAGTATTTT	CAWEGQQLTDTQYF
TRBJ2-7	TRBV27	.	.	TGTGCCAGCAGTTGGGCCAGGGCCAACGAGCAGTACTTC	CASSWARANEQYF
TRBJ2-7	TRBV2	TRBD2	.	TGTGCCAGCAGTGAAGGGACTAGCCTGATCTACGAGCAGTACTTC	CASSEGTSLIYEQYF
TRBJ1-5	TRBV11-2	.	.	TGTGCCAGCAGTGTAGGCAACAATCAGCCCCAGCATTTT	CASSVGNNQPQHF
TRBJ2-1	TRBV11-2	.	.	TGTGCCAGCAGCTCCCAAGGAGGGGGTTACAATGAGCAGTTCTTC	CASSSQGGGYNEQFF
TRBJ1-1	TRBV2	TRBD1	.	TGTGCCAGCAGTCAACAGGGGGCAGCAACTGAAGCTTTCTTT	CASSQQGAATEAFF
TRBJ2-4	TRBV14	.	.	TGTGCCAGCAGCCAAGATCGGTCGGGTAGGGGCATTCAGTACTTC	CASSQDRSGRGIQYF
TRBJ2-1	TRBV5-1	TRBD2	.	TGCGCCAGCAGCTTGGAAGTAGCGGGAGTCGATGAGCAGTTCTTC	CASSLEVAGVDEQFF
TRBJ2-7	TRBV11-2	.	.	TGTGCCAGCAGCTTAGAAATGGGATCCTACGAGCAGTACTTC	CASSLEMGSYEQYF